The text below deals with one TCR beta chain. What it binds is unknown. The sample comes from a study of OX40 agonist ivuxolimab in advanced cancers. General study results and limits: Low levels of normalized T-cell clonal expansion also appeared in some nonresponders.

The protocol was immunoSEQ multiplex PCR, while the TCRdb copy is restricted to in-frame clones and leaves out a portion. The sample shows more than 90,000 clones, about 84% of them seen only once. CDR3 length: 18 residues. Germline values: CDR1 SGHTA, CDR2 FQGNSA. V trimming: 5 bases; J trimming: 6 bases; junction bases outside the gene matches: 21. The source material was CD4+ or CD8+ T cells sorted from blood, sampled in a trial of the OX40 agonist ivuxolimab. The chain uses TRBV7-2 and TRBJ2-7; 8 bases are shared with TRBD2. The receptor was derived from an adult with an advanced solid tumor such as melanoma, head and neck, liver or kidney cancer. CDR3 DNA: TGTGCCAGCAGCCCCCGGGGGGGGCGCTTGGTAGTGTCTCGCGAGCAGTACTTC. This codes for CASSPRGGRLVVSREQYF.